Listed below are T cell receptor beta chains from one sample, sequenced in a study of patients and donors after allogeneic stem cell transplantation. From the RT-PCR reads, TCRdb called clonotypes with MiXCR, one entry per CDR3 protein. The table lists 150,000 to 250,000 distinct CDR3 sequences, 41% of them singletons, with about 30% in the top ten. The source material was blood, either unsorted or a sorted T cell fraction (not recorded which). The receptor set was obtained from a human donor who was either an allogeneic HSCT recipient or a stem cell or donor lymphocyte infusion donor (not recorded which). It is not recorded whose cells these are; they may come from a transplant donor. Both conserved end residues are part of each CDR3. The D gene is left open where the match is weak. The size of a clone is reported for some rows only, either as once, few or many, or as a class for expanded clones.

V	D	J	size	CDR3	DNA
TRBV28	TRBD2	TRBJ2-3	few	CASSGRPLAHTDTQYF	TGTGCCAGCAGCGGGAGGCCCCTAGCGCACACAGATACGCAGTATTTT
TRBV3-1	NA	TRBJ1-4	NA	CASSPNLQREKLFF	TGTGCCAGCAGCCCTAATCTACAGAGAGAAAAACTGTTTTTT
TRBV6-5	TRBD1	TRBJ1-2	NA	CASNRGGGGYTF	TGTGCCAGCAACCGAGGGGGCGGGGGCTACACCTTC
TRBV28	TRBD2	TRBJ2-3	few	CASSLAAGKDTQYF	TGTGCCAGCAGTTTGGCAGCGGGGAAGGATACGCAGTATTTT
TRBV12-3/TRBV12-4	NA	TRBJ2-3	few	CASSWDAGDTQYF	TGTGCCAGCAGTTGGGACGCGGGGGATACGCAGTATTTT
TRBV28	TRBD2	TRBJ2-1	NA	CASSLTLLAYNEQFF	TGTGCCAGCAGTCTAACCTTACTAGCGTACAATGAGCAGTTCTTC
TRBV5-6	NA	TRBJ2-7	NA	CASSLSFYEQYF	TGTGCCAGCAGCCTAAGTTTCTACGAGCAGTACTTC
TRBV5-1	NA	TRBJ2-7	few	CASSLVTGYEQYF	TGCGCCAGCAGCTTGGTGACAGGCTACGAGCAGTACTTC
TRBV4-3	TRBD1	TRBJ2-1	once	CASSHGTVNEQFF	TGCGCCAGCAGCCACGGGACAGTCAATGAGCAGTTCTTC
TRBV2	NA	TRBJ2-4	NA	CASSEGMKGKNIQYF	TGTGCCAGCAGTGAAGGAATGAAGGGTAAAAACATTCAGTACTTC
TRBV4-3	NA	TRBJ2-7	NA	CASSQVPGNEQYF	TGCGCCAGCAGCCAAGTACCAGGGAACGAGCAGTACTTC
TRBV12-3/TRBV12-4	NA	TRBJ1-5	NA	CASSFWAAEYSNQPQHF	TGTGCCAGCAGTTTCTGGGCAGCAGAATATAGCAATCAGCCCCAGCATTTT
TRBV12-3/TRBV12-4	TRBD2	TRBJ2-3	NA	CASSLKRGSGSYTDTQYF	TGTGCCAGCAGTTTAAAAAGGGGTAGCGGGAGTTACACAGATACGCAGTATTTT
TRBV25-1	TRBD2	TRBJ2-1	NA	CASDLGTSGSSEQFF	TGTGCCAGCGACCTCGGGACTAGCGGGAGTAGCGAGCAGTTCTTC
TRBV6-2/TRBV6-3	TRBD2	TRBJ2-1	NA	CASSYYETPRGYNEQFF	TGTGCCAGCAGTTATTACGAGACCCCGCGGGGGTACAATGAGCAGTTCTTC
TRBV10-2	NA	TRBJ1-2	once	CASSESGVYGYTF	TGCGCCAGCAGTGAGTCTGGGGTCTATGGCTACACCTTC
TRBV9	NA	TRBJ1-4	NA	CASSPGGVNEKLFF	TGTGCCAGCAGCCCAGGAGGGGTAAATGAAAAACTGTTTTTT
TRBV6-5	NA	TRBJ2-2	NA	CASRPQATGELFF	TGTGCCAGCAGACCCCAGGCCACCGGGGAGCTGTTTTTT
TRBV14	NA	TRBJ1-6	NA	CASSPKLGSPLHF	TGTGCCAGCAGTCCGAAATTAGGCTCACCCCTCCACTTT
TRBV30	NA	TRBJ1-2	NA	CAWSDNYGYTF	TGTGCCTGGTCAGATAACTATGGCTACACCTTC
TRBV4-3	NA	TRBJ2-7	NA	CASSQDVGILYEQYF	TGCGCCAGCAGCCAAGATGTCGGGATTCTCTACGAGCAGTACTTC
TRBV4-2	NA	TRBJ2-7	NA	CASSQDSVGTKDYEQYF	TGTGCCAGCAGCCAAGATAGCGTGGGGACGAAAGATTACGAGCAGTACTTC
TRBV2	NA	TRBJ1-1	few	CASTQASGVNTEAFF	TGTGCCAGCACCCAAGCCTCGGGGGTGAACACTGAAGCTTTCTTT
TRBV28	TRBD1	TRBJ2-3	NA	CASSLSGQNQPQYF	TGTGCCAGCAGTTTGTCGGGACAGAATCAGCCCCAGTATTTT
TRBV29-1	NA	TRBJ1-2	NA	CSSSLDYTF	TGCAGCTCCTCTTTAGACTACACCTTC
TRBV3-1	NA	TRBJ2-7	NA	CASSHGLLYEQYF	TGTGCCAGCAGTCACGGACTACTCTACGAGCAGTACTTC
TRBV20-1	NA	TRBJ2-1	few	CSARGALMGINNEQFF	TGCAGTGCTAGAGGGGCTTTAATGGGTATAAACAATGAGCAGTTCTTC
TRBV19	NA	TRBJ2-1	NA	CASSIQDNEQFF	TGTGCCAGTAGTATACAAGACAATGAGCAGTTCTTC
TRBV6-5	NA	TRBJ1-2	NA	CASRASGRVYGYTF	TGTGCCAGCAGAGCGTCGGGACGGGTCTATGGCTACACCTTC
TRBV4-3	NA	TRBJ1-2	few	CASSQALGWLIGYTF	TGCGCCAGCAGCCAAGCCCTAGGGTGGCTCATAGGCTACACCTTC
TRBV27	NA	TRBJ1-2	few	CASSFLRTNYGYTF	TGTGCCAGCAGTTTCCTGCGGACGAACTATGGCTACACCTTC
TRBV15	TRBD2	TRBJ2-3	NA	CATSRDWASGLLDTQYF	TGTGCCACCAGCAGAGATTGGGCTAGCGGCCTATTAGATACGCAGTATTTT
TRBV20-1	NA	TRBJ2-7	NA	CSAPNWSGRGTYEQYF	TGCAGTGCTCCGAATTGGTCGGGACGGGGAACCTACGAGCAGTACTTC